The rows below give T cell receptor beta chains drawn from one sample of a study of T cell repertoires in cytomegalovirus infection. A single record per CDR3 protein comes from TCRdb applying MiXCR to the reads. Here the sample spans around 210,000 distinct CDR3 sequences, 6.5% being singletons. The source material was PBMCs. These receptors were collected from a human donor in good health (CMV status not recorded). Some clones in this sample may be carry-over from other donors' samples. Both conserved end residues are part of each CDR3. A D gene is named only where the DNA matches it firmly. Only part of the rows carry a size: once, few, many, or a class if the clone is expanded.

clone_size d_call j_call v_call cdr3_aa cdr3_nt
many NA TRBJ1-5 TRBV7-2 CASSLARPQIPQHF TGTGCCAGCAGCTTAGCAAGGCCCCAAATCCCCCAGCATTTT
many NA TRBJ2-2 TRBV28 CASISGGDGELFF TGTGCCAGCATCTCGGGGGGCGACGGGGAGCTGTTTTTT
many TRBD1 TRBJ1-4 TRBV7-2 CASSPRTGFSGEKLFF TGTGCCAGCAGCCCAAGGACAGGCTTTTCAGGTGAAAAACTGTTTTTT
many NA TRBJ1-2 TRBV11-2 CASSQRNYGYTF TGTGCCAGCAGTCAGCGGAACTATGGCTACACCTTC
many NA TRBJ2-7 TRBV20-1 CSARPDGYEQYF TGCAGTGCTAGACCGGACGGCTACGAGCAGTACTTC
many TRBD2 TRBJ2-1 TRBV7-2 CASSTRTSGGTYNEQFF TGTGCCAGCAGCACCCGGACTAGCGGGGGGACCTACAATGAGCAGTTCTTC
many NA TRBJ2-4 TRBV20-1 CSAIYDAQNIQYF TGCAGTGCCATATATGACGCCCAAAACATTCAGTACTTC
many NA TRBJ1-6 TRBV7-6 CASSLFENSPLHF TGTGCCAGCAGCTTATTTGAGAATTCACCCCTCCACTTT
few NA TRBJ1-5 TRBV2 CASSDISGNNQPQHF TGTGCCAGCAGTGATATTTCGGGGAACAATCAGCCCCAGCATTTT
many NA TRBJ1-6 TRBV7-2 CASSLATARESPLHF TGTGCCAGCAGCTTAGCAACAGCCCGGGAGTCACCCCTCCACTTT
many NA TRBJ2-2 TRBV7-9 CASSVGGRRTGELFF TGTGCCAGCAGCGTTGGGGGGCGTCGCACCGGGGAGCTGTTTTTT
many NA TRBJ2-6 TRBV19 CASSLPGAGANVLTF TGTGCCAGTAGCTTACCAGGGGCTGGGGCCAACGTCCTGACTTTC
NA NA TRBJ1-1 TRBV2 CASLARRTEAFF TGTGCCAGCCTGGCACGAAGGACTGAAGCTTTCTTT
few TRBD2 TRBJ2-1 TRBV18 CASSLAGGDSYNEQFF TGTGCCAGCTCCTTGGCTGGGGGGGATTCCTACAATGAGCAGTTCTTC
many NA TRBJ2-1 TRBV6-1 CASLRGEQFF TGTGCCAGCCTAAGGGGGGAGCAGTTCTTC
many NA TRBJ1-1 TRBV2 CASSKAAGTEAFF TGTGCCAGCAGTAAAGCAGCGGGCACTGAAGCTTTCTTT
NA NA TRBJ2-2 TRBV7-2 CASSPDYHANTGELFF TGTGCCAGCAGCCCTGACTACCACGCGAACACCGGGGAGCTGTTTTTT
many TRBD1 TRBJ2-2 TRBV29-1 CSVSSGQGKRAGELFF TGCAGCGTTAGCTCTGGACAGGGTAAAAGGGCCGGGGAGCTGTTTTTT
many NA TRBJ2-1 TRBV6-5 CATVKGEQFF TGTGCCACCGTTAAAGGGGAGCAGTTCTTC
many TRBD1 TRBJ2-7 TRBV6-5 CASSYGGTGGYEQYF TGTGCCAGCAGTTACGGGGGGACAGGGGGCTACGAGCAGTACTTC
few TRBD2 TRBJ2-1 TRBV9 CASSSGGSAYNEQFF TGTGCCAGCAGCTCCGGGGGGTCTGCCTACAATGAGCAGTTCTTC
many NA TRBJ2-1 TRBV7-2 CASSSPSVNEQFF TGTGCCAGCAGCTCCCCCTCGGTCAATGAGCAGTTCTTC
many NA TRBJ2-3 TRBV7-3 CASSDKTVGTQYF TGTGCCAGCAGCGACAAGACTGTTGGTACGCAGTATTTT
many NA TRBJ1-5 TRBV9 CASSVEGLDQPQHF TGTGCCAGCAGCGTAGAAGGGTTGGATCAGCCCCAGCATTTT
few TRBD1 TRBJ2-3 TRBV5-1 CASSLGGTGGYTDTQYF TGCGCCAGCAGCTTGGGGGGGACAGGGGGTTACACAGATACGCAGTATTTT
many TRBD1 TRBJ2-1 TRBV7-9 CASSTRTGVIGNEQFF TGTGCCAGCAGCACACGGACAGGAGTAATTGGCAATGAGCAGTTCTTC
many NA TRBJ1-6 TRBV10-3 CATRQDNSPLHF TGTGCCACGAGACAGGATAATTCACCCCTCCACTTT
many TRBD1 TRBJ2-3 TRBV28 CASSLDRVGTDTQYF TGTGCCAGCAGTTTGGACAGGGTTGGCACAGATACGCAGTATTTT
many NA TRBJ2-5 TRBV28 CASSLGGTGGTQYF TGTGCCAGCAGTTTGGGCGGCACCGGGGGGACCCAGTACTTC
many NA TRBJ2-1 TRBV9 CASAVGLANEQFF TGTGCCAGCGCCGTAGGGCTAGCGAATGAGCAGTTCTTC
many TRBD2 TRBJ2-3 TRBV12-3/TRBV12-4 CASSGLAGSTDTQYF TGTGCCAGCAGTGGACTAGCGGGGAGCACAGATACGCAGTATTTT
many TRBD2 TRBJ2-2 TRBV28 CASSLFDLAGPGELFF TGTGCCAGCAGTTTATTTGATCTAGCGGGCCCCGGGGAGCTGTTTTTT
few NA TRBJ1-4 TRBV20-1 CSARGRSLNEKLFF TGCAGTGCTAGAGGGCGGAGCCTTAATGAAAAACTGTTTTTT
NA NA TRBJ2-1 TRBV5-1 CASSLASQSYNEQFF TGCGCCAGCAGCTTGGCCTCTCAGTCCTACAATGAGCAGTTCTTC
many NA TRBJ2-7 TRBV4-3 CASSQSRHAEAYEQYF TGCGCCAGCAGCCAGAGCCGACACGCCGAAGCCTACGAGCAGTACTTC
many NA TRBJ1-5 TRBV27 CASSPSEAGYQPQHF TGTGCCAGCAGTCCTAGTGAAGCGGGGTACCAGCCCCAGCATTTT
many NA TRBJ1-1 TRBV29-1 CSVEEGSNTEAFF TGCAGCGTTGAGGAGGGTTCGAACACTGAAGCTTTCTTT
many TRBD1 TRBJ1-1 TRBV5-1 CASSVAGGSSEAFF TGCGCCAGCAGCGTGGCAGGGGGCTCTTCTGAAGCTTTCTTT
many NA TRBJ2-2 TRBV6-5 CASGRGDTGELFF TGTGCCAGCGGGAGGGGGGACACCGGGGAGCTGTTTTTT
many TRBD1 TRBJ1-5 TRBV28 CASSLWDREVQPQHF TGTGCCAGCAGTCTGTGGGACAGGGAGGTTCAGCCCCAGCATTTT
many NA TRBJ2-3 TRBV11-2 CASSFRLSSTDTQYF TGTGCCAGCAGCTTCCGGCTCTCAAGCACAGATACGCAGTATTTT
many NA TRBJ2-2 TRBV4-1 CASSQDRSAGELFF TGCGCCAGCAGCCAAGATCGCTCCGCCGGGGAGCTGTTTTTT